A single sample is the source of the 14 T cell receptor beta chains below, sequenced in a study of blood T cell repertoires in COVID-19. Generated by immunoSEQ multiplex PCR, the TCRdb table keeps only in-frame clones and is missing some. The sample holds around 130,000 clones, 70% to 85% seen once. Material: peripheral blood. These receptors were taken from a woman aged 55-69 years with acute or convalescent COVID-19.

This chain links TRBV6-6 with TRBJ2-1; 11 bases line up with TRBD2. Germline trimming cut 2 bases from V and 9 bases from J; bases unmatched to any gene: 3. This CDR3 contains 14 residues. Germline CDR1 and CDR2: MNHNY and SVGAGI (reference sequence). CDR3 sequence reads: CASSYRTSGGEQFF. The DNA for the CDR3 is TGTGCCAGCAGTTACCGCACTAGCGGGGGTGAGCAGTTCTTC.

This chain joins TRBV3-1 (or the pseudogene TRBV3-2) and TRBJ1-6; TRBD1 matches at 8 bases. V was pared by 4 bases and J by 10 bases, with 15 bases of the junction left unmatched. The CDR3 length is 17 residues. The germline V gene encodes CDR1 LGHDT and CDR2 YNNKEL (reference sequence). DNA for the CDR3: TGTGCCAGCAGCCCAACAACCATCGACAGGGGTAGGTCACCCCTCCACTTT. Encoded protein: CASSPTTIDRGRSPLHF.

The chain joins TRBV19 to TRBJ2-3, with 8 bases fitting TRBD1. Germline trimming cut 4 bases from V and 0 bases from J; bases unmatched to any gene: 3. Looked up from germline, CDR1 is LNHDA and CDR2 is SQIVND (reference sequence). The length of the CDR3 is 15 residues. CDR3 residues: CASSTTGVSTDTQYF. The CDR3 nucleotides read TGTGCCAGTAGTACGACAGGGGTGAGCACAGATACGCAGTATTTT.

The J gene is TRBJ2-2, the V gene TRBV29-1, with D possibly being TRBD2 (5 bases). Germline values: CDR1 SQVTM, CDR2 ANQGSEA. The V end lost 3 bases, the J end lost 1 base, and 6 bases lay between the germline ends. CDR3 length equals 13 residues. CDR3 protein: CSVDEGNTGELFF. DNA of the CDR3: TGCAGCGTTGACGAGGGGAACACCGGGGAGCTGTTTTTT.

The V call is TRBV21-1, the J call TRBJ2-1; TRBD1 reflects the table's D call only, with no check against the DNA. TRBV21-1 is designated a pseudogene. This CDR3 region has 16 residues. In DNA, the CDR3 is TGTGCCAGCAGCCCGGGCGGCAGGGTAGGAACGGATGAGCAGTTCTTC. It yields the protein CASSPGGRVGTDEQFF.

The J gene is TRBJ1-5, the V gene TRBV2, with 9 bases aligning to TRBD1. After removal of 8 bases from V and 9 bases from J, the junction contained 8 bases not matched to a gene. Germline CDR1 SNHLY, CDR2 FYNNEI. CDR3 size: 13 residues. The CDR3 loop reads CASLGQGHRPQHF. Written as DNA, the CDR3 is TGTGCCAGCCTGGGACAGGGTCATCGGCCCCAGCATTTT.

This chain connects TRBV7-8 to TRBJ2-3; D perhaps matches TRBD2 (5 bases). This CDR3 contains 12 residues. The V and J ends lost 3 bases and 6 bases respectively, with 7 bases between them. Germline lookup yields CDR1 SGHVS and CDR2 FQNEAQ. This CDR3 is CASSLGVDTQYF. DNA for the CDR3: TGTGCCAGCAGCTTGGGAGTGGATACGCAGTATTTT.

In DNA form, the CDR3 reads TGTGCCAGCAGCTTTGCGGGGCCCAATGAGCAGTTCTTC. This encodes CASSFAGPNEQFF. The gene calls are TRBV7-2 and TRBJ2-1, with a possible D match to TRBD2 (6 bases). The CDR3 runs to 13 residues. Looked up from germline, CDR1 is SGHTA and CDR2 is FQGNSA. V shed 3 bases and J shed 6 bases, with 9 bases lying between them.

This CDR3 reads CASSPPGLTKETQYF. The CDR3 DNA sequence: TGTGCCAGCTCACCACCGGGACTCACAAAAGAGACCCAGTACTTC. This chain connects TRBV18 to TRBJ2-5; perhaps TRBD2 as D (6 bases). This CDR3 contains 15 residues. Germline lookup yields CDR1 KGHSH and CDR2 LQKENI. V shed 0 bases and J shed 3 bases, with 11 bases lying between them.

The chain couples TRBV30 to TRBJ1-5, with D maybe TRBD1 (6 bases). This CDR3 is built from 14 residues. V was shortened by 2 bases and J by 6 bases, with 14 bases between the two germline ends. CDR1 and CDR2 (germline): GTSNPN, SVGIG (reference sequence). Here the CDR3 DNA reads TGTGCCTGGAGTCTCAGGGGTTTTGGTCAGCCCCAGCATTTT. Residues: CAWSLRGFGQPQHF.

V usage is TRBV19 and J usage is TRBJ2-6; TRBD1 aligns across 8 bases. Unmatched junction bases numbered 11, after V lost 0 bases and J lost 1 base. This CDR3 region has 20 residues. CDR1 LNHDA and CDR2 SQIVND come from the germline V gene (reference sequence). The CDR3 DNA reads TGTGCCAGTAGTATAGAAGGGGTAGAGACAGGGGTGTCTGGGGCCAACGTCCTGACTTTC. Protein: CASSIEGVETGVSGANVLTF.

This rearrangement joins TRBV5-4 to TRBJ1-2; D is possibly TRBD1 (5 bases). The CDR3 sequence is 14 residues long. The germline V gene has CDR1 SGHNT and CDR2 YYREEE (reference sequence). Trimming cost V 4 bases and J 1 base, with 11 bases left between them. The CDR3 bases are TGTGCCAGCAGCCCACAGACAGTTAACTATGGCTACACCTTC. Translated: CASSPQTVNYGYTF.

The rearrangement uses TRBV3-1 (or the pseudogene TRBV3-2) and TRBJ1-4; 8 nucleotides line up with TRBD1. V trimming: 1 base; J trimming: 3 bases; junction bases outside the gene matches: 4. The germline V gene has CDR1 LGHDT and CDR2 YNNKEL (reference sequence). CDR3 length: 16 amino acids. DNA for the CDR3: TGTGCCAGCAGCCAAGGGACAGGGATCGCTAATGAAAAACTGTTTTTT. This codes for CASSQGTGIANEKLFF.

The V call is TRBV19, the J call TRBJ1-1, with 8 nucleotides matching TRBD1. V trimming: 10 bases; J trimming: 5 bases; junction bases outside the gene matches: 15. From germline, CDR1 is LNHDA and CDR2 SQIVND (reference sequence). The CDR3 spans 15 residues. The CDR3 protein is CATKPRGTGGTEAFF. Here the CDR3 DNA reads TGTGCCACAAAACCCCGGGGGACAGGTGGGACTGAAGCTTTCTTT.